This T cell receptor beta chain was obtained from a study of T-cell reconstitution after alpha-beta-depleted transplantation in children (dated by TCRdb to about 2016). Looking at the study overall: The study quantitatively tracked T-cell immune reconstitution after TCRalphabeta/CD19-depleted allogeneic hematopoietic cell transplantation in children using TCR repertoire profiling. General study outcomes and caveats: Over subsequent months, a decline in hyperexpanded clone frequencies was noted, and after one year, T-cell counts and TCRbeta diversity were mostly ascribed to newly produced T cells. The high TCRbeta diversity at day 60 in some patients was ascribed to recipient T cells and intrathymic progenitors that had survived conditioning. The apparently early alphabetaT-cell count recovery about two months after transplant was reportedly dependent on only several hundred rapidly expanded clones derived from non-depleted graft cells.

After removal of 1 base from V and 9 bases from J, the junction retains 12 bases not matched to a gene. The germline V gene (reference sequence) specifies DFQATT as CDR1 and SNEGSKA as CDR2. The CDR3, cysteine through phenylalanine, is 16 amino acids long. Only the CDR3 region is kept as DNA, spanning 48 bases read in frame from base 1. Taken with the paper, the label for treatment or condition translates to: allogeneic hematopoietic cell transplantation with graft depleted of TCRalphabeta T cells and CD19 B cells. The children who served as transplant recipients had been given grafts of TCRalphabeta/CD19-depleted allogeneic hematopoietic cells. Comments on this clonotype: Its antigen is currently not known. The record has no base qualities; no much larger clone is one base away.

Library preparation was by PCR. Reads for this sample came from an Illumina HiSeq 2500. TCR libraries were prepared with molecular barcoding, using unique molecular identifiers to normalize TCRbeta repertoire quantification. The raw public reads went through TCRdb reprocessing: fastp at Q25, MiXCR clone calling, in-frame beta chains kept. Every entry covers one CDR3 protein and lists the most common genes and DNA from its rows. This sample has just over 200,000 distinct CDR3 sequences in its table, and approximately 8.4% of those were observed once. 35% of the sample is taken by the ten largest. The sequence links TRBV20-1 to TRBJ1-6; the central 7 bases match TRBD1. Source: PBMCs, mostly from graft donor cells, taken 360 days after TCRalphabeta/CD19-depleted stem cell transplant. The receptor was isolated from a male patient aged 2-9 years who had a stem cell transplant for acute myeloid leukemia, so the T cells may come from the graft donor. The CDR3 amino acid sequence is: CSARGLEGAISSPLHF. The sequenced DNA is TGCAGTGCTAGAGGGTTGGAGGGGGCGATAAGTTCACCCCTCCACTTT.